The clone carrying this T cell receptor (beta chain) was recorded at least ten times. Its antigen is undetermined. These data are taken from a study of T cells after posttransplantation cyclophosphamide. Cyclophosphamide on days +3 and +4 followed busulfan-fludarabine conditioning and a marrow graft. Study results and caveats: Skin or GI-infiltrating T cells shared few TRB sequences with blood. Donor-recipient repertoire similarity was low at 1-2 months, rising over year one.

TCRdb keeps only in-frame clones here, not all; method: immunoSEQ multiplex PCR. Recorded here are 16,000 or so clones, none singletons. V gave up 0 bases and J gave up 4 bases; unmatched junction bases: 3. The CDR3 spans 15 residues. Germline CDR1 reads LGHNA; CDR2 reads YSLEER. The specimen was PBMCs, collected after allogeneic stem cell transplant with posttransplant cyclophosphamide. The sequence was obtained from a female patient aged 25-39 years who received an allogeneic stem cell transplant from a related donor, was CMV-positive, and had no GVHD. The graft donor may account for some of the T cells. The chain carries TRBV4-3 and TRBJ2-7, with TRBD2 matching over 10 bases. The CDR3 loop is CASSQEASGRYEQYF. The CDR3 DNA sequence: TGCGCCAGCAGCCAAGAAGCTAGCGGGAGATACGAGCAGTACTTC.